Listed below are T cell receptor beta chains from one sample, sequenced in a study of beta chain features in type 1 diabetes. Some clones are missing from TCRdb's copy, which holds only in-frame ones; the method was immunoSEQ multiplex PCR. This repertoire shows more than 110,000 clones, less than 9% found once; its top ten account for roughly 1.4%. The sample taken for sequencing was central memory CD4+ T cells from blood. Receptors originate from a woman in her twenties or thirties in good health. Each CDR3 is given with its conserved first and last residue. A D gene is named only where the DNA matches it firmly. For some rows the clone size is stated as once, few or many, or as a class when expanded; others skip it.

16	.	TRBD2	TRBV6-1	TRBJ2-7	CASSDALAGMRYEQYF	TGTGCCAGCAGTGATGCGCTAGCGGGAATGAGATACGAGCAGTACTTC
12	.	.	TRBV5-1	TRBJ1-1	CASSLARGRVFF	TGCGCCAGCAGCTTGGCGCGGGGTCGGGTTTTCTTT
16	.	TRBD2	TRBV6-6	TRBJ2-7	CASSYRRTRGTHEQYF	TGTGCCAGCAGTTACCGCCGGACTAGAGGTACCCACGAGCAGTACTTC
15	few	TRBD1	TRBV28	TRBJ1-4	CASSSPGGMREKLFF	TGTGCCAGCAGTAGTCCAGGGGGCATGAGAGAAAAACTGTTTTTT
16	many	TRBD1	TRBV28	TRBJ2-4	CASSPVQGLGLDIQYF	TGTGCCAGCAGCCCCGTACAGGGGCTAGGGTTGGACATTCAGTACTTC
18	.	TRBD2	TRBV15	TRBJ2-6	CATSRDPLGGAGANVLTF	TGTGCCACCAGCAGAGATCCCCTGGGAGGGGCTGGGGCCAACGTCCTGACTTTC
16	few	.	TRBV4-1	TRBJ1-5	CASSQDPTGSHQPQHF	TGCGCCAGCAGCCAAGACCCCACAGGGAGCCATCAGCCCCAGCATTTT
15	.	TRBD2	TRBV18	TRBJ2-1	CASSPPLAGADEQFF	TGTGCCAGCTCACCCCCACTAGCGGGAGCGGATGAGCAGTTCTTC
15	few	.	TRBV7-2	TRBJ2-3	CASSWAQGYTDTQYF	TGTGCCAGCAGCTGGGCACAGGGCTACACAGATACGCAGTATTTT
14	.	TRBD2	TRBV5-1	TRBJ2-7	CASSLKAGANEQYF	TGCGCCAGCAGCTTGAAAGCGGGAGCCAACGAGCAGTACTTC
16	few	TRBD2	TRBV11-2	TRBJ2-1	CASSFVAGGPRNEQFF	TGTGCCAGCAGCTTCGTAGCGGGAGGGCCAAGGAATGAGCAGTTCTTC